This T cell receptor beta chain was identified during a study of blood T cell repertoires in COVID-19. Study details: The samples span acute and convalescent COVID-19 from the United States, Italy and Spain. PBMCs, B-cell-depleted T cells, or T cells provided the cDNA or gDNA that made up the material.

In the authors' workflow: Reference gene primer amplification in the assay estimated nucleated cell counts. Produced via immunoSEQ multiplex PCR; TCRdb's table is partial and in-frame only. That table is the source of V, J and clone size, and D and trimming were worked out from the DNA. Among approximately 63,000 clones listed, 86% were seen once. V was cut by 6 bases and J by 5 bases, with 16 bases left in between. This CDR3 has 14 amino acids. Germline V lookup: CDR1 LNHDA, CDR2 SQIVND (reference sequence). V and J are TRBV19 and TRBJ1-2, with D maybe TRBD1 (5 bases). The sequenced sample was peripheral blood. The sequence was collected from a woman older than 75 with acute or convalescent COVID-19. DNA for the CDR3: TGTGCCAGTAGCCCGACAGCCCCTGTTTATGGCTACACCTTC. Translation gives CASSPTAPVYGYTF.